This T cell receptor beta chain emerged from a study of early T cells in non-severe SARS-CoV-2 infection (dated by TCRdb to 2020 to 2023). About the investigation overall: Bulk RNA from unsorted whole blood was used for TCR sequencing, so alpha and beta chains could not be paired.

This clonotype was picked up many times. Its specific antigen is unknown. No clone much larger than this one lies a single base away; base qualities are absent. Inclusive of the bounding cysteine and phenylalanine, the CDR3 is 17 residues long. Of all the DNA, just the CDR3 is kept, 51 bases in frame from base 1. The germline ends are 14 bases apart after V is trimmed by 2 bases and J by 0 bases. The CDR1 and CDR2 encoded by the germline V gene are SGHVS and FQNEAQ. Study-level results and caveats: VDJdb matching was skewed toward anti-spike CD8 responses and likely underestimated virus-specific expansions, missing private and CD4 specificities.

Libraries were constructed by 5' RACE. The instrument was a NextSeq 500. The TCR library protocol attached unique molecular identifiers to individual cDNA molecules to correct for sequencing error and PCR bias. Both TCR alpha and beta chains were sequenced, and tight co-correlation was observed between alpha and beta sequence abundances in each sample. Per the authors' processing: Decombinator V4 was used to perform V gene, J gene and CDR3 annotation of TCR sequences. TCRs were defined as expanded if a significant change between any two time points was detected under a Poisson model with p below 0.0001. TCR abundances were normalised to the total number of TCRs sequenced in each sample and reported as counts per million. MAIT TCRs were defined by TRAV1-2 paired with TRAJ12, TRAJ20 or TRAJ33, and iNKT TCRs by TRAV10 paired with TRAJ18. VDJdb, accessed on 1 November 2021, was searched for TCRs annotated for CMV, EBV and SARS-CoV-2, and TCRs annotated for more than one antigen were excluded. TCRdb reprocessed the public reads (quality trimming at Q25 with fastp, clone calling with MiXCR) and kept in-frame beta chains. One record per CDR3 amino acid sequence lists the most common genes and DNA. None of the V and J calls come from the authors' own analysis; TCRdb made them. The sample table shows approximately 22,000 distinct CDR3 sequences, and roughly 5.6% are seen once. The ten largest clones take up approximately 14% of the sample.

Set within a cohort of healthcare workers in London, UK, this nested case-control study involved weekly PCR testing of nasopharyngeal swabs along with blood sampling. Healthcare workers were enrolled in the week of the UK lockdown, from 23 to 31 March 2020, and were followed every week for up to roughly 15 weeks. The source was whole blood, collected at baseline. This sequence originates from an adult who was a healthcare worker with PCR-confirmed SARS-CoV-2 infection or an uninfected control (not recorded which). The receptor chain draws on TRBV7-8 and TRBJ2-1, with the D gene uncertain. The CDR3 region reads CASSLTRRPSSYNEQFF. The DNA is TGTGCCAGCAGCTTAACGCGGCGCCCGAGCTCCTACAATGAGCAGTTCTTC.